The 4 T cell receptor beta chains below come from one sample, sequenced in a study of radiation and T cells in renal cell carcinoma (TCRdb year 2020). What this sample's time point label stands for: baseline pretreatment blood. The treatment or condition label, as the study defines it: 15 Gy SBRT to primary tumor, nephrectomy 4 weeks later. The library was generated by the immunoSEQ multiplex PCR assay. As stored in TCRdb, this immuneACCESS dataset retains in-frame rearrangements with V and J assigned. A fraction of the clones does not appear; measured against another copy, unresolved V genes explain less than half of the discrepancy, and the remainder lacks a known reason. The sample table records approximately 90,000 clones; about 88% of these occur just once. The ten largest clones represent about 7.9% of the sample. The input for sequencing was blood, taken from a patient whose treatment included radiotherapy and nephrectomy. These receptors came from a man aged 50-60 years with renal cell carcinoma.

DNA of the CDR3: TGCAGCGCCGCAGTTTCGGTTTGGACGGAAGCTTTCTTT. It specifies CSAAVSVWTEAFF. This chain links TRBV29-1 with TRBJ1-1, with D uncertain. The germline V gene encodes CDR1 SQVTM and CDR2 ANQGSEA. The V and J ends lost 7 bases and 8 bases respectively, with 20 bases between them. This CDR3 has 13 amino acids.

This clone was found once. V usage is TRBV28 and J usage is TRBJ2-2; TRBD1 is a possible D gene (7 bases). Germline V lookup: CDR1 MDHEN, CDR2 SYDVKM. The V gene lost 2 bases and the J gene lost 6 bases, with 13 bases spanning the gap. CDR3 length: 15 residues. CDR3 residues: CASSLGGGAPGELFF. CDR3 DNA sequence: TGTGCCAGCAGTTTAGGAGGGGGCGCCCCCGGGGAGCTGTTTTTT.

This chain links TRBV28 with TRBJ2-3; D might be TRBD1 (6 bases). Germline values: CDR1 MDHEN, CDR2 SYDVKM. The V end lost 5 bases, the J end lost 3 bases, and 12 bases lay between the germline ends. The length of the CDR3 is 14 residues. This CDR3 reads CASSTPQGTDTQYF. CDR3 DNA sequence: TGTGCCAGCAGTACCCCCCAGGGGACAGATACGCAGTATTTT.

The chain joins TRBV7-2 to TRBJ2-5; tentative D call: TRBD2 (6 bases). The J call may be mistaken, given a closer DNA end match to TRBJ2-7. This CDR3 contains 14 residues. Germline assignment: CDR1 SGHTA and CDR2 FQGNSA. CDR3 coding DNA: TGTGCCAGCAGCTTAGATGCGGGGTCCTACGAGCAGTACTTC. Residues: CASSLDAGSYEQYF.